This TCR beta chain was sequenced for a study of metastatic and nonmetastatic thyroid tumors. Study in general: Repertoire comparisons spanned blood and tumor or nodule tissue from malignant and benign thyroid patients.

Original analysis: A papillary thyroid cancer distant-metastasis classifier was built from CDR3 differences across clinicopathological groups. From the PCR reads, TCRdb re-called clones with MiXCR. TCRdb's processing, not the authors' own work, is the source of the V and J calls. The table has about 35,000 clones, approximately 32% seen once. This clone has a count of ten or more. Its antigen is still unknown. With a much larger clone just one base away, this may be a read error. Since the CDR3 does not end with the conserved phenylalanine or tryptophan, this likely comes from a read error. Patients had received no treatment of any kind before thyroid surgery. Study results and limitations: Malignant thyroid tumors reportedly exceeded benign nodules significantly in TCR beta diversity, with the difference appearing in blood and tumor.

Deletions cut 7 bases from V and 0 bases from J, with 10 bases between. The CDR3 runs 14 residues. Germline V gives CDR1 LNHDA, CDR2 SQIVND (reference sequence). V and J are TRBV19 and TRBJ2-1; D tentatively fits TRBD1 or TRBD2 (5 bases each). The clonotype was recovered from a female donor with papillary thyroid cancer or a benign thyroid nodule (not recorded which). Some clones in this sample may be carry-over from other donors' samples. Sequenced input: blood. The CDR3: CASTPGSSYNEQFL. CDR3 bases: TGTGCCAGTACCCCAGGGAGCTCCTACAATGAGCAGTTCCTC.